This TCR beta chain was sequenced in a study of T cell responses to AZD1222 COVID-19 vaccine. Study-wide findings and caveats: A mostly white British donor set with more females was recruited, and clonal diversity was possibly underestimated.

Concerning this clone: No antigen is known for it.

The CDR3 covers 16 residues. Trimming took 3 bases from V and 3 from J; bases not matched to a gene: 4. Germline V gene data show CDR1 as LGHDT and CDR2 as YNNKEL (reference sequence). The assay was immunoSEQ multiplex PCR, and TCRdb's table has in-frame clones only and misses some. The table lists 130,000 or so clones, approximately 88% of them singletons. Sequences were derived from peripheral blood, sampled on day 0 of AZD1222 vaccination. The TCR originated in an adult in good health. The chain employs TRBV3-1 (or the pseudogene TRBV3-2) and TRBJ2-6, with TRBD1 matching over 8 bases. CDR3 amino acids: CASSHEQGVGANVLTF. As DNA, the CDR3 is TGTGCCAGCAGCCATGAACAGGGGGTTGGGGCCAACGTCCTGACTTTC.